Below are 27 T cell receptor beta chains sequenced from a single sample in a study of PD-1 blockade in classical Hodgkin lymphoma. The table came from immunoSEQ multiplex PCR; TCRdb's copy has only in-frame clones and leaves some out. The data contain some 20,000 clones, roughly 89% of them singletons. Every patient experienced relapse after autologous stem cell transplantation, and brentuximab vedotin exposure varied. Here the sequenced sample was peripheral blood mononuclear cells (PBMCs), taken before the second cycle of nivolumab. The receptors stem from a human donor with classical Hodgkin lymphoma.

V is TRBV5-1 and J is TRBJ1-1, with D tentatively TRBD1 (5 bases). The CDR3 covers 14 residues. The germline gives CDR1 SGHRS, CDR2 YFSETQ. V dropped 0 bases and J dropped 5 bases, with 11 bases sitting between them. In DNA, the CDR3 is TGCGCCAGCAGCTTGGGAGGGGCGGGAACTGAAGCTTTCTTT. Protein: CASSLGGAGTEAFF.

This rearrangement joins TRBV7-9 to TRBJ1-5; 7 nucleotides agree with TRBD1. The CDR3 totals 16 residues. The germline V gene has CDR1 SEHNR and CDR2 FQNEAQ (reference sequence). V dropped 1 base and J dropped 6; count of bases not matched to a gene: 9. In DNA, the CDR3 is TGTGCCAGCAGCTTAGGAGGGGGCACCTGGGGTCAGCCCCAGCATTTT. Protein: CASSLGGGTWGQPQHF.

The chain carries TRBV7-8 and TRBJ2-7; 9 bases are a match to TRBD2. Germline V gene data show CDR1 as SGHVS and CDR2 as FQNEAQ. The CDR3 is 15 amino acids. V was pared by 5 bases and J by 0 bases, with 5 bases of the junction left unmatched. The CDR3 DNA is TGTGCCAGCAGCCTGACTAGCGGATACTCCTACGAGCAGTACTTC. This translates into CASSLTSGYSYEQYF.

This chain links TRBV4-2 with TRBJ2-7; 10 bases match TRBD1. J gave up 1 base and V 4 bases, and 4 bases lay outside the gene matches. The CDR3 spans 15 residues. Germline lookup yields CDR1 LGHNA and CDR2 YNFKEQ. Here the CDR3 DNA reads TGTGCCAGCAGCCTCGGGACAGGGGATTCCTACGAGCAGTACTTC. As protein: CASSLGTGDSYEQYF.

About this clone: One junction end disagrees with the germline gene, perhaps due to a read error. Other DNA sequences in the sample encode the same CDR3. This chain uses TRBV7-2 with TRBJ2-7; D is possibly TRBD2 (6 bases). The CDR3 extends over 14 amino acids. Looked up from germline, CDR1 is SGHTA and CDR2 is FQGNSA. The chain's CDR3 is CASSSRESPYEQYF. As DNA, the CDR3 is TGTGCCAGTAGCTCCCGGGAGAGCCCCTACGAGCAGTACTTC. The complete variable domain, with remaining parts taken from reference TRBV7-2 and TRBJ2-7, reads GAGVSQSPSNKVTEKGKDVELRCDPISGHTALYWYRQSLGQGLEFLIYFQGNSAPDKSGLPSDRFSAERTGGSVSTLTIQRTQQEDSAVYLCASSSRESPYEQYFGPGTRLTVT.

V gene TRBV6-5 combines with J gene TRBJ2-1; 8 bases line up with TRBD2. The junction had 10 bases not matched to a gene; V was cut back by 4 bases and J by 8 bases. Germline lookup yields CDR1 MNHEY and CDR2 SVGAGI. The CDR3 loop spans 15 amino acids. CDR3 sequence reads: CASSSGGGGPDEQFF. The CDR3 DNA is TGTGCCAGCAGTTCGGGTGGCGGGGGGCCCGATGAGCAGTTCTTC.

The gene calls are TRBV10-3 and TRBJ2-3, with a possible D match to TRBD2 (5 bases). CDR1 is ENHRY, CDR2 SYGVKD, per germline. The germline V and J ends were trimmed by 3 bases and 0 bases, with 10 bases remaining between them. The CDR3 has 15 residues. CDR3 DNA sequence: TGTGCCATCAGTGATTCGGGGTCTAGCACAGATACGCAGTATTTT. Its translation is CAISDSGSSTDTQYF.

This chain connects TRBV7-9 to TRBJ2-1; 7 nucleotides line up with TRBD1. Germline trimming cut 6 bases from V and 2 bases from J; bases unmatched to any gene: 7. The CDR3 covers 15 residues. Germline assignment: CDR1 SEHNR and CDR2 FQNEAQ (reference sequence). The CDR3: CASRSQGNPYNEQFF. The DNA of the CDR3 is TGTGCCAGCAGGTCACAGGGGAACCCCTACAATGAGCAGTTCTTC.

The chain recombines TRBV7-8 with TRBJ2-1, with TRBD2 as a possible D gene (6 bases). This CDR3 comprises 13 residues. Trimming removed 5 bases from V and 9 bases from J, with 14 bases in between. Germline values: CDR1 SGHVS, CDR2 FQNEAQ. Written as DNA, the CDR3 is TGTGCCAGCAGCCAGGGACTTTTGGGTGAGCAGTTCTTC. It encodes CASSQGLLGEQFF.

This clone was seen just once. V and J are TRBV12-5 and TRBJ1-1; D is undetermined. The CDR3 is made up of 14 amino acids. The V and J ends lost 2 bases and 8 bases respectively, with 15 bases between them. Germline V gives CDR1 LGHNT, CDR2 FRNRAP. CDR3 sequence reads: CASGLPTEGFEAFF. CDR3 sequence (DNA): TGTGCTAGTGGTTTGCCCACTGAGGGTTTCGAAGCTTTCTTT.

The chain recombines TRBV5-1 with TRBJ1-2; D remains ambiguous. Germline V lookup: CDR1 SGHRS, CDR2 YFSETQ. The CDR3 extends over 14 amino acids. The V gene lost 2 bases and the J gene lost 8 bases, with 16 bases spanning the gap. The CDR3 is CASSFRAAEGGYTF. The CDR3 DNA reads as TGCGCCAGCAGCTTTCGGGCGGCTGAGGGCGGCTACACCTTC.

V and J are TRBV18 and TRBJ2-3; D unclear. The CDR3 has 12 amino acids. With 6 bases removed from V and 0 bases from J, the gap between germline ends came to 4 bases. From germline, CDR1 is KGHSH and CDR2 LQKENI. CDR3 DNA sequence: TGTGCCAGCTCCCCAAGCACAGATACGCAGTATTTT. Amino acid sequence: CASSPSTDTQYF.

Of note for this clone: A junction boundary mismatches the germline segment, possibly from a read error. The rearrangement links TRBV19 to TRBJ1-1; no clear D. Germline-derived CDR1 and CDR2 are LNHDA and SQIVND (reference sequence). The CDR3 is 11 residues long. This chain's CDR3 is CASSRGGEASF. The CDR3 bases are TGTGCCAGTAGTAGGGGTGGTGAAGCTTCCTTT.

This clone was recorded only once. This rearrangement joins TRBV6-5 to TRBJ1-2; tentative D call: TRBD1 (6 bases). Germline CDR1 and CDR2: MNHEY and SVGAGI. V was pared by 5 bases and J by 10 bases, with 17 bases between. This CDR3 has 13 residues. In DNA, the CDR3 is TGTGCCAGCAGTGCCCATCCCAACAGGGACTACACCTTC. Amino acids: CASSAHPNRDYTF.

This clone appeared a single time. V gene TRBV2 combines with J gene TRBJ1-6; no definite D call. The CDR3 extends over 14 amino acids. Germline CDR1 reads SNHLY; CDR2 reads FYNNEI. The V end was cut by 8 bases, the J end by 4 bases, with 12 bases between. The CDR3, as DNA: TGTGCCAGCCAAGGAGGGATATATAATTCACCCCTCCACTTT. This translates into CASQGGIYNSPLHF.

This chain connects TRBV19 to TRBJ1-4; D ambiguous. V lost 3 bases and J 5 bases, leaving 16 bases between the germline ends. The CDR3 contains 16 residues. Germline assignment: CDR1 LNHDA and CDR2 SQIVND (reference sequence). The CDR3 is CASSMRRRPINEKLFF. Written as DNA, the CDR3 is TGTGCCAGTAGTATGAGACGGCGGCCCATAAATGAAAAACTGTTTTTT.

In the case of this clone: The identical CDR3 is also encoded by other nucleotide sequences in the sample. The chain carries TRBV7-9 and TRBJ2-2; D unresolved. This CDR3 is 14 amino acids long. Deletions cut 4 bases from V and 3 bases from J, with 9 bases between. The germline V gene encodes CDR1 SEHNR and CDR2 FQNEAQ (reference sequence). Here the CDR3 reads CASSSDGYTGELFF. The CDR3 coding sequence is TGTGCCAGCAGCTCGGACGGGTACACCGGGGAGCTGTTTTTT.

V and J are TRBV4-1 and TRBJ2-3; D uncertain. With 4 bases removed from V and 2 bases from J, the gap between germline ends came to 10 bases. CDR1 and CDR2 from the germline V gene are MGHRA and YSYEKL. The CDR3 is 14 residues long. CDR3 DNA: TGCGCCAGCAGCCGTGACCGATTCACAGATACGCAGTATTTT. Translating it yields CASSRDRFTDTQYF.

V and J are TRBV5-1 and TRBJ1-1; maybe TRBD1 (6 bases). Trimming took off 1 base at V and 1 base at J, with 11 bases between the two ends. CDR3 length: 15 residues. Germline lookup yields CDR1 SGHRS and CDR2 YFSETQ. Here the CDR3 reads CASSLRGPENTEAFF. CDR3 sequence (DNA): TGCGCCAGCAGCTTGCGGGGGCCCGAGAACACTGAAGCTTTCTTT.

The sample holds a few counts of this clone. V is TRBV19 and J is TRBJ2-1; no reliable D call. Trimming removed 4 bases from V and 3 bases from J, with 4 bases in between. From germline, CDR1 is LNHDA and CDR2 SQIVND (reference sequence). CDR3 size: 12 residues. The CDR3 is CASSNYYNEQFF. CDR3 in DNA: TGTGCCAGTAGTAACTACTACAATGAGCAGTTCTTC.

The gene calls are TRBV28 and TRBJ1-2, with D unclear. Trimming pared 6 bases from V and 1 base from J, leaving 12 bases between. Germline V gene lookup returns CDR1 MDHEN and CDR2 SYDVKM. This CDR3 region has 14 residues. CDR3 bases: TGTGCCAGCAGACCCCCTGACGTTAACTATGGCTACACCTTC. Its translation is CASRPPDVNYGYTF.

This sequence joins TRBV2 and TRBJ2-1; D not resolved. Germline loops: CDR1 SNHLY, CDR2 FYNNEI. V lost 2 bases and J lost 8, with 19 bases in between. The length of the CDR3 is 16 residues. The CDR3, as DNA: TGTGCCAGCAGTGAACGCCGAATGGGGTCACACCATGAGCAGTTCTTC. It is translated as CASSERRMGSHHEQFF.

CDR3 in DNA: TGTGCCTGGAGTCATGGCAGGGTCTATGGCTACACCTTC. Its translation: CAWSHGRVYGYTF. The chain is built from TRBV30 and TRBJ1-2, with a possible D match to TRBD1 (5 bases). The length of the CDR3 is 13 residues. V lost 2 bases, J lost 4 bases, and 11 bases lay in between. From germline, CDR1 is GTSNPN and CDR2 SVGIG (reference sequence).

This clone was picked up one time. The chain is built from TRBV19 and TRBJ2-1, with 13 bases lining up with TRBD2. CDR1 and CDR2 (germline): LNHDA, SQIVND (reference sequence). CDR3 length: 15 amino acids. V trimming: 2 bases; J trimming: 6 bases; junction bases outside the gene matches: 1. This CDR3 reads CASSITSGGANEQFF. DNA for the CDR3: TGTGCCAGTAGTATAACTAGCGGGGGGGCCAATGAGCAGTTCTTC. Using reference TRBV19 and TRBJ2-1 for the parts outside the CDR3, the full variable domain is DGGITQSPKYLFRKEGQNVTLSCEQNLNHDAMYWYRQDPGQGLRLIYYSQIVNDFQKGDIAEGYSVSREKKESFPLTVTSAQKNPTAFYLCASSITSGGANEQFFGPGTRLTVL.

This clone appeared once. CDR3 loop: CASSPGTRMNTEAFF. In DNA, the CDR3 is TGTGCCAGCAGTCCTGGGACACGGATGAACACTGAAGCTTTCTTT. The V and J genes are TRBV6-5 and TRBJ1-1; D possibly corresponds to TRBD1 (6 bases). V lost 5 bases and J 0 bases, leaving 13 bases between the germline ends. Per the germline V gene, CDR1 is MNHEY and CDR2 is SVGAGI. The CDR3 loop spans 15 amino acids.

This rearrangement joins TRBV5-4 to TRBJ2-2; the match to TRBD2 covers 7 bases. Looked up from germline, CDR1 is SGHNT and CDR2 is YYREEE (reference sequence). V lost 5 bases and J lost 7; bases outside the gene matches: 2. This CDR3 contains 12 residues. The CDR3 spells CASSRGVGELFF. The CDR3 nucleotides read TGTGCCAGCAGTCGGGGGGTCGGGGAGCTGTTTTTT.

This chain connects TRBV4-3 to TRBJ2-1; 8 positions agree with TRBD2. The CDR3 is made up of 15 amino acids. Trimming cost V 4 bases and J 8 bases; bases outside gene matches: 10. CDR1 and CDR2 (germline): LGHNA, YSLEER. Written as DNA, the CDR3 is TGCGCCAGCAGCCCCTCGGGACTAGGGGTCCATGAGCAGTTCTTC. It yields the protein CASSPSGLGVHEQFF.